This entry is about one TCR beta chain. This sample is part of a study of blood T cell repertoires in COVID-19. For the study at large: Collection of acute and convalescent COVID-19 samples took place in the United States, Italy and Spain.

Per the original methods: Estimation of nucleated cell counts was performed using reference gene primer amplification. Repertoires were generated with immunoSEQ multiplex PCR, while TCRdb's copy carries only in-frame clones and drops some. The DNA was the basis for D and trimming; V, J and clone size are from that table. This table holds 43,000 or so clones, 80% to 85% found once. Germline trimming cut 5 bases from V and 5 bases from J; bases unmatched to any gene: 5. The CDR3 covers 13 residues. CDR1 and CDR2 from the germline V gene are MDHEN and SYDVKM. The V and J genes are TRBV28 and TRBJ2-7; 8 positions agree with TRBD1. The clonotype comes from a man aged 55 to 70 with active COVID-19. Material for sequencing was peripheral blood. The CDR3: CASSPQGEDEQYF. The CDR3 DNA sequence: TGTGCCAGCAGTCCACAGGGGGAGGACGAGCAGTACTTC.